This T cell receptor (beta chain) was recovered during a study of shared clonotypes between healthy human individuals. Germline V gene lookup returns CDR1 ENHRY and CDR2 SYGVKD. Trimming cost V 2 bases and J 7 bases; bases outside gene matches: 9. This CDR3 has 15 amino acids. The table came from immunoSEQ multiplex PCR; TCRdb's copy has only in-frame clones and leaves some out. The sample lists under 2.5 million clones, just under 95% occurring once. Sequencing was performed on naive CD4+ T cells from PBMCs. Subset defined: CD45RA+ positively selected. This TCR was recovered from a man between 18 and 35 years old in good health. Some clones in this sample may be carry-over from other donors' samples. This chain uses TRBV10-3 with TRBJ1-2, with 8 bases that match TRBD1. Written as DNA, the CDR3 is TGTGCCATCAGTGAGGCCCCGACAGGGGTGAGTGGCTACACCTTC. The encoded protein is CAISEAPTGVSGYTF.